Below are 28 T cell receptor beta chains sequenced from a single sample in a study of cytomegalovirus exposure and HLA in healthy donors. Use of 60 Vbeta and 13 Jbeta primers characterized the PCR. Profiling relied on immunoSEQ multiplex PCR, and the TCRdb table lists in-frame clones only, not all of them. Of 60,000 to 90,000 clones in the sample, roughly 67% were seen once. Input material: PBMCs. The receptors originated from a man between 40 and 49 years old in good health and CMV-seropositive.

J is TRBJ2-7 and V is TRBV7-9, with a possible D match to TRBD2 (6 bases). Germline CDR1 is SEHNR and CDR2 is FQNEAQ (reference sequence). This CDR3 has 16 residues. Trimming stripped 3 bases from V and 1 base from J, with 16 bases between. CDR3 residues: CASSFGMGDSSYEQYF. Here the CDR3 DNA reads TGTGCCAGCAGCTTTGGGATGGGGGACTCTTCCTACGAGCAGTACTTC.

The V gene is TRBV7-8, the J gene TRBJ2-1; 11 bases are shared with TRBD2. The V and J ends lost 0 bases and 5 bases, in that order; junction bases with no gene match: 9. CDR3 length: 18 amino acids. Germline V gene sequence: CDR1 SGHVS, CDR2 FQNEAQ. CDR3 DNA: TGTGCCAGCAGCTTAGCTGCCCTCCCGGGACTAGCGGACAATGAGCAGTTCTTC. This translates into CASSLAALPGLADNEQFF.

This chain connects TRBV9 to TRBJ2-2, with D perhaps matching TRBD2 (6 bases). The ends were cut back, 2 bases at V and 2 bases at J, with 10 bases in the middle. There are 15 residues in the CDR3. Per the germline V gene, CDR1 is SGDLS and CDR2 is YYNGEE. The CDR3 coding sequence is TGTGCCAGCAGCGTGGGGACTCTAAACACCGGGGAGCTGTTTTTT. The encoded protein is CASSVGTLNTGELFF.

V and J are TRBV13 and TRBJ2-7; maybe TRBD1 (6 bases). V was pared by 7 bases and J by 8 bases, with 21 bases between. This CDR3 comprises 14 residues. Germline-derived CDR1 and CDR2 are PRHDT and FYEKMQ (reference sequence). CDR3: CASTSGGTEGQQYF. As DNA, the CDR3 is TGTGCCAGCACCTCTGGGGGCACCGAGGGGCAGCAGTACTTC.

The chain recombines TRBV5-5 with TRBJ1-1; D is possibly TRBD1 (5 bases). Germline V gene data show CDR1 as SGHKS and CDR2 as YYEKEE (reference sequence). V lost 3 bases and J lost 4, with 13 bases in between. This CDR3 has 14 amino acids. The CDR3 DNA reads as TGTGCCAGCAGCTCGGAGGGGATCAGCACTGAAGCTTTCTTT. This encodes CASSSEGISTEAFF.

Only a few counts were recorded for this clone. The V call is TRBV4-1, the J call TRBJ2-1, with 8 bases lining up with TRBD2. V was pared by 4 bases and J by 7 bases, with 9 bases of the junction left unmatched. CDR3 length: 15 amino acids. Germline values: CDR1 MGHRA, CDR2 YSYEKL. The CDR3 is CASSPQRGRENEQFF. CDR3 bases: TGCGCCAGCAGCCCTCAGCGGGGGAGGGAGAATGAGCAGTTCTTC.

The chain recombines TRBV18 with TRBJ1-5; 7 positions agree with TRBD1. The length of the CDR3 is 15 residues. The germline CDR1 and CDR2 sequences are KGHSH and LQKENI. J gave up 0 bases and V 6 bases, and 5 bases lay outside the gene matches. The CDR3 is CASSQGQHSNQPQHF. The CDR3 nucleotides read TGTGCCAGCTCCCAGGGACAGCATAGCAATCAGCCCCAGCATTTT.

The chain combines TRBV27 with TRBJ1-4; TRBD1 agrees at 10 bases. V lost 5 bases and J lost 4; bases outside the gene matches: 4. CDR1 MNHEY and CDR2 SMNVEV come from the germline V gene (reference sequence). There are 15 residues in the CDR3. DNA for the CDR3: TGTGCCAGCAGTCCCGACAGGGGGCGTAATGAAAAACTGTTTTTT. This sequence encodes CASSPDRGRNEKLFF. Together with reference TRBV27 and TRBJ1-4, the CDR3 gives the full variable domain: EAQVTQNPRYLITVTGKKLTVTCSQNMNHEYMSWYRQDPGLGLRQIYYSMNVEVTDKGDVPEGYKVSRKEKRNFPLILESPSPNQTSLYFCASSPDRGRNEKLFFGSGTQLSVL.

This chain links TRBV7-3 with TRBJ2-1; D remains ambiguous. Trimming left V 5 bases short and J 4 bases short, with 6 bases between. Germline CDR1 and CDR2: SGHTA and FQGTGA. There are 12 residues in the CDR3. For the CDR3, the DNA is TGTGCCAGCAGCCAGTCGTACAATGAGCAGTTCTTC. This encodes CASSQSYNEQFF.

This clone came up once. The CDR3 coding sequence is TGCAGCGTTGGCGGTAATGAAAAACTGTTTTTT. Residues: CSVGGNEKLFF. The rearrangement links TRBV29-1 to TRBJ1-4; D unresolved. Trimming took off 4 bases at V and 4 bases at J, with 4 bases between the two ends. This CDR3 region has 11 residues. The germline CDR1 and CDR2 sequences are SQVTM and ANQGSEA.

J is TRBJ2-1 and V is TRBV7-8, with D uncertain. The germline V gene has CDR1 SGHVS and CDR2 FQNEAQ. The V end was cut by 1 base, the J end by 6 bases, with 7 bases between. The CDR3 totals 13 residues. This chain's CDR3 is CASSLGSSNEQFF. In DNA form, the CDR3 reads TGTGCCAGCAGCTTAGGCTCTAGCAATGAGCAGTTCTTC.

CDR3 coding DNA: TGCGCCAGCAGCCCCAGGGGGGACACTGAAGCTTTCTTT. Amino acid sequence: CASSPRGDTEAFF. The chain joins TRBV5-1 to TRBJ1-1, with TRBD1 identical over 7 bases. Looked up from germline, CDR1 is SGHRS and CDR2 is YFSETQ. V gave up 4 bases and J gave up 3 bases; unmatched junction bases: 3. The CDR3 covers 13 residues.

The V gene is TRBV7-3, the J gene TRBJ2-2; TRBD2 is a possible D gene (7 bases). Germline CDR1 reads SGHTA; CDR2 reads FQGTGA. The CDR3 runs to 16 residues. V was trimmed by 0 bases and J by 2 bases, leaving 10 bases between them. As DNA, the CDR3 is TGTGCCAGCAGCTTAACGGGGGGGCCAAACACCGGGGAGCTGTTTTTT. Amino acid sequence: CASSLTGGPNTGELFF.

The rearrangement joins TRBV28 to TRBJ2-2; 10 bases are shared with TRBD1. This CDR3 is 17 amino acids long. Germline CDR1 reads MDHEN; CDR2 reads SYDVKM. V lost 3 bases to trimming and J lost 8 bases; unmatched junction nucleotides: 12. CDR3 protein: CASSFGTGANPAGELFF. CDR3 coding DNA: TGTGCCAGCAGTTTTGGGACAGGGGCTAATCCCGCTGGGGAGCTGTTTTTT.

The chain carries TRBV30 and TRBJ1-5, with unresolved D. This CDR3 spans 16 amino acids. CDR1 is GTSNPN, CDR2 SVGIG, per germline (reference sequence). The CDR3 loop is CALGGSRMAINQPQHF. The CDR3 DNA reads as TGTGCGTTGGGAGGCAGTCGGATGGCCATAAATCAGCCCCAGCATTTT. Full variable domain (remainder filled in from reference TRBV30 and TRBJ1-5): SQTIHQWPATLVQPVGSPLSLECTVEGTSNPNLYWYRQAAGRGLQLLFYSVGIGQISSEVPQNLSASRPQDRQFILSSKKLLLSDSGFYLCALGGSRMAINQPQHFGDGTRLSIL.

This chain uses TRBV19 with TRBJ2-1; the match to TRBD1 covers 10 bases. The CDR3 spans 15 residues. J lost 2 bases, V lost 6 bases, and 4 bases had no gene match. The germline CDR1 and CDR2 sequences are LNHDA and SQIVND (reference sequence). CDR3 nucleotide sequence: TGTGCCAGTAGACCGACAGGGGGCGCCTACAATGAGCAGTTCTTC. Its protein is CASRPTGGAYNEQFF.

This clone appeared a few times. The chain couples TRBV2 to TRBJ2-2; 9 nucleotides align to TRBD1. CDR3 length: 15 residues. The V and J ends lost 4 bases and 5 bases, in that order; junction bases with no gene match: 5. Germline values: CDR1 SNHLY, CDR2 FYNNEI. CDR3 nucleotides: TGTGCCAGCAGTGGGGGGACAGGGATTACCGGGGAGCTGTTTTTT. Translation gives CASSGGTGITGELFF. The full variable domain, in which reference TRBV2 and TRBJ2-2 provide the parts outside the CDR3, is EPEVTQTPSHQVTQMGQEVILRCVPISNHLYFYWYRQILGQKVEFLVSFYNNEISEKSEIFDDQFSVERPDGSNFTLKIRSTKLEDSAMYFCASSGGTGITGELFFGEGSRLTVL.

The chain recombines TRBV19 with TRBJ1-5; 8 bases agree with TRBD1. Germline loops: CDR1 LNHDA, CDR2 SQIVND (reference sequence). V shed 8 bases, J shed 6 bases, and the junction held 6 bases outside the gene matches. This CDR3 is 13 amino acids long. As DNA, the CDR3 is TGTGCCAGTTCATCAGGGGGCTTTCAGCCCCAGCATTTT. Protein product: CASSSGGFQPQHF.

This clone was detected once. For the CDR3, the DNA is TGCGCCAGCAGCCGAGAGGGAGTCCCCAATGAGCAGTTCTTC. It yields the protein CASSREGVPNEQFF. The chain combines TRBV4-1 with TRBJ2-1; D might be TRBD2 (5 bases). Between the trimmed V and J ends, which lost 4 bases and 6 bases, there was a span of 13 bases. There are 14 residues in the CDR3. CDR1 is MGHRA and CDR2 is YSYEKL in the germline V gene.

The CDR3 region has the DNA TGCGCCAGCAGCCCCCTTCGGGGCGGGGCAGTAACCGGGGAGCTGTTTTTT. As protein: CASSPLRGGAVTGELFF. This sequence joins TRBV5-1 and TRBJ2-2; weak D call: TRBD2 (6 bases). This CDR3 comprises 17 residues. V dropped 4 bases and J dropped 5 bases, with 21 bases sitting between them. The germline V gene has CDR1 SGHRS and CDR2 YFSETQ.

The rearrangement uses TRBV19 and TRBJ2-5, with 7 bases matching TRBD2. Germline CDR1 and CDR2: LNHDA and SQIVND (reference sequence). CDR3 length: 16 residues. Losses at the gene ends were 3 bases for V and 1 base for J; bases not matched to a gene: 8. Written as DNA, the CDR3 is TGTGCCAGTAGTATTGGTTGGGCTAGCGGCCAAGAGACCCAGTACTTC. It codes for CASSIGWASGQETQYF.

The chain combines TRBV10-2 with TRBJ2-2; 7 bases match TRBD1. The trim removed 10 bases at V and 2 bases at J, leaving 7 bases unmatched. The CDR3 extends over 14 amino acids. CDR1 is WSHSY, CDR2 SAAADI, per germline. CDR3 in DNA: TGCGCCACCAGGGGGACAGCCAACACCGGGGAGCTGTTTTTT. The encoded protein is CATRGTANTGELFF.

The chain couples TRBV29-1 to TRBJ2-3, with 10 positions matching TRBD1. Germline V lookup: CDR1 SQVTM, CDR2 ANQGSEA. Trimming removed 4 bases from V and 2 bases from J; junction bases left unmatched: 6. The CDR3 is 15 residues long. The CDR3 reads CSVGRGQGFTDTQYF. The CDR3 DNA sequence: TGCAGCGTTGGGCGGGGACAGGGGTTCACAGATACGCAGTATTTT.

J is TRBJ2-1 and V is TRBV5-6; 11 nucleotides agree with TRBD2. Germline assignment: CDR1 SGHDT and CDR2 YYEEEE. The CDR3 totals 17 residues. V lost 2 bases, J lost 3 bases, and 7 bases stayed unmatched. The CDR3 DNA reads TGTGCCAGCAGCTTCCCCAGACTAGCGGGAAACTACAATGAGCAGTTCTTC. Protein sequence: CASSFPRLAGNYNEQFF.

CDR3 sequence reads: CASSSPASGTSTDTQYF. CDR3 DNA: TGTGCCAGCAGTTCCCCCGCAAGCGGGACTAGCACAGATACGCAGTATTTT. This sequence joins TRBV28 and TRBJ2-3; 7 bases fit TRBD2. Per germline, CDR1 MDHEN and CDR2 SYDVKM. This CDR3 has 17 amino acids. The junction had 10 bases not matched to a gene; V was cut back by 4 bases and J by 0 bases.

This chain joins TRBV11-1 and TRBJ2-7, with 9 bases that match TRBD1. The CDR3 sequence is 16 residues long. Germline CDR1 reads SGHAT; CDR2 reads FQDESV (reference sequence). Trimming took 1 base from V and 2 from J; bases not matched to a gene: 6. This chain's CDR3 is CASSLVPGQGPYEQYF. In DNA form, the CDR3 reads TGTGCCAGCAGCTTAGTCCCGGGACAGGGACCCTACGAGCAGTACTTC.

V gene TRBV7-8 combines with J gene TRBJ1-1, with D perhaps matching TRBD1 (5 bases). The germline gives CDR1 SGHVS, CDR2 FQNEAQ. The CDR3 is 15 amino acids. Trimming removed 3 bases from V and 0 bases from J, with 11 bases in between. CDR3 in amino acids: CASSLRGTMNTEAFF. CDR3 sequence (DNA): TGTGCCAGCAGCTTGCGGGGGACCATGAACACTGAAGCTTTCTTT.

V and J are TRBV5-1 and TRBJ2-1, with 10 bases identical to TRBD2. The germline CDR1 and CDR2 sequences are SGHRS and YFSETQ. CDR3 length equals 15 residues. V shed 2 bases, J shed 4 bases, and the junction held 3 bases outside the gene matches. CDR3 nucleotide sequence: TGCGCCAGCAGCTTAAGCGGGAGGGTTTACAATGAGCAGTTCTTC. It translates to CASSLSGRVYNEQFF.